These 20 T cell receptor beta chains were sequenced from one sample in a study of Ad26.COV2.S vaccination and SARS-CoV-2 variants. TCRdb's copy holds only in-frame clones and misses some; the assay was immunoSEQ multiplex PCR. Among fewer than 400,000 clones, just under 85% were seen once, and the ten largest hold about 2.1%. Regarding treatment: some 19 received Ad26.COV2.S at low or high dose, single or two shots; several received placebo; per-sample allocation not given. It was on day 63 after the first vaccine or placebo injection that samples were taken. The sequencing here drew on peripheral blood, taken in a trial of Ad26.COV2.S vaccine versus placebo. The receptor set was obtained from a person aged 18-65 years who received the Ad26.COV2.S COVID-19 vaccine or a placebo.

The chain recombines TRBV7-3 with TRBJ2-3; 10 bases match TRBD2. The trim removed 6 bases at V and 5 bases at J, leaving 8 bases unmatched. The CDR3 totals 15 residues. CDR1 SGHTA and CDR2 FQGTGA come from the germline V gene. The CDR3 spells CASSFSGGRGDTQYF. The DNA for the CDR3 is TGTGCCAGCAGTTTTAGCGGGGGGCGTGGAGATACGCAGTATTTT.

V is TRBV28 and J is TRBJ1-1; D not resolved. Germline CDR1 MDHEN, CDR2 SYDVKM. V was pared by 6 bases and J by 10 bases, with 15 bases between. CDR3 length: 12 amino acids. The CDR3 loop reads CASSPEFWRAFF. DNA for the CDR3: TGTGCCAGCAGCCCAGAGTTTTGGCGAGCTTTCTTT.

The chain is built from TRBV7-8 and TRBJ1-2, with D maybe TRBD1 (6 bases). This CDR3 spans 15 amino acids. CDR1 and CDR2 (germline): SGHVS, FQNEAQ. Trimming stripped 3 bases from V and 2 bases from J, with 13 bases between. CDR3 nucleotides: TGTGCCAGCAGCTTTATTGACCAGGGGAACTATGGCTACACCTTC. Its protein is CASSFIDQGNYGYTF.

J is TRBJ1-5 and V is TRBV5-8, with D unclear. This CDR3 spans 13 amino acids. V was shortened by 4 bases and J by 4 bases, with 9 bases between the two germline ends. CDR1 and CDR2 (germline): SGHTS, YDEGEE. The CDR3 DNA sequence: TGTGCCAGCAGCCCGACCGGGAATCAGCCCCAGCATTTT. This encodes CASSPTGNQPQHF.

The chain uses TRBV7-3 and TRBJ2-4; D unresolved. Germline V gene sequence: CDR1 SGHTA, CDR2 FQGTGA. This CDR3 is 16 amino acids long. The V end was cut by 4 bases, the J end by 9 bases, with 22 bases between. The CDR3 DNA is TGTGCCAGCAGCTCCAAATCCGGCCAGGATAAGGCCATTCAGTACTTC. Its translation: CASSSKSGQDKAIQYF. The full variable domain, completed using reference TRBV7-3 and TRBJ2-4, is GAGVSQTPSNKVTEKGKYVELRCDPISGHTALYWYRQSLGQGPEFLIYFQGTGAADDSGLPNDRFFAVRPEGSVSTLKIQRTERGDSAVYLCASSSKSGQDKAIQYFGAGTRLSVL.

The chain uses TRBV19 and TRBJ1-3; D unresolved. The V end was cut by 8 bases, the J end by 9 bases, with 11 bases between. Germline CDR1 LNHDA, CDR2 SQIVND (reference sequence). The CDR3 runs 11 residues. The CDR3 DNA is TGTGCCAGTTGTGGCGGCGGCACCATATATTTT. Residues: CASCGGGTIYF.

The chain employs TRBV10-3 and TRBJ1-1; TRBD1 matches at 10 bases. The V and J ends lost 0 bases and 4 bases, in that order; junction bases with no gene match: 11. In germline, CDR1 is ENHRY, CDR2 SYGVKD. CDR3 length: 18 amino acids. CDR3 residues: CAISESGGRGQGGTEAFF. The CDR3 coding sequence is TGTGCCATCAGTGAGTCCGGGGGTCGTGGACAGGGGGGCACTGAAGCTTTCTTT.

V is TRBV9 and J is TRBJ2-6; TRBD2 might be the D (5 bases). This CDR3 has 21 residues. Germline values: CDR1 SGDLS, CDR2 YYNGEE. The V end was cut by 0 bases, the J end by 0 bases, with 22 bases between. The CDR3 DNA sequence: TGTGCCAGCAGCGTAGGGAGGACCGTAGGACTGGGAGCCTCTGGGGCCAACGTCCTGACTTTC. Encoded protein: CASSVGRTVGLGASGANVLTF.

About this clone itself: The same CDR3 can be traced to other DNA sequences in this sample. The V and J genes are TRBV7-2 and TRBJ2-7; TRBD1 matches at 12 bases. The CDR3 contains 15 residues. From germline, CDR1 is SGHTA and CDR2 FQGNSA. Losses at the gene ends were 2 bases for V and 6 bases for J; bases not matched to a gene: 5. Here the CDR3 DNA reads TGTGCCAGCAGCTTAAGGAGGGACAGGGGGCTCGAGCAGTACTTC. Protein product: CASSLRRDRGLEQYF.

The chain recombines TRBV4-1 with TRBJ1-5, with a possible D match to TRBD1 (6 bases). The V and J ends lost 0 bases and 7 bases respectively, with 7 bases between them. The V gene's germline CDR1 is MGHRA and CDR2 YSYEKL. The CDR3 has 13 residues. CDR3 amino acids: CASSQEQGQPQHF. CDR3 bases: TGCGCCAGCAGCCAAGAACAGGGCCAGCCCCAGCATTTT.

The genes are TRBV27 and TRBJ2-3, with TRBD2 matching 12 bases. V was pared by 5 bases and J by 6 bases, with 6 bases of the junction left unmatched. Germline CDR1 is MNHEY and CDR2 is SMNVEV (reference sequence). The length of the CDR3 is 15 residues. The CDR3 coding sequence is TGTGCCAGCAGTCGTAGACTAGCGGGGGCTGATACGCAGTATTTT. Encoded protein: CASSRRLAGADTQYF.

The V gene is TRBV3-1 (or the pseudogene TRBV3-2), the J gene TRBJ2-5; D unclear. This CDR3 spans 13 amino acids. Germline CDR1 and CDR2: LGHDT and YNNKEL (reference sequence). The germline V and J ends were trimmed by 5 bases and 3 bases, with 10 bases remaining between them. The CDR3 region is CASSRDSEETQYF. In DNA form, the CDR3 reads TGTGCCAGCAGCAGAGACTCGGAAGAGACCCAGTACTTC.

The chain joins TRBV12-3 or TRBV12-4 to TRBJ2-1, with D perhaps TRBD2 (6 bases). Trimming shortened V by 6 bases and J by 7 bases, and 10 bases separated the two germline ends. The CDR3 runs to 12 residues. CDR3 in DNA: TGTGCCAGCAGCCGAGGAGGGAATGAGCAGTTCTTC. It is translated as CASSRGGNEQFF.

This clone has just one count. CDR3 sequence: CASKGQASTFLVNTEAFF. The CDR3 coding sequence is TGTGCCAGCAAGGGACAGGCCTCTACCTTTCTCGTGAACACTGAAGCTTTCTTT. The chain combines TRBV28 with TRBJ1-1; 8 nucleotides line up with TRBD1. Germline CDR1 and CDR2: MDHEN and SYDVKM. The J segment lost 0 bases and the V segment lost 7 bases, leaving 16 bases of the junction unmatched. This CDR3 contains 18 residues.

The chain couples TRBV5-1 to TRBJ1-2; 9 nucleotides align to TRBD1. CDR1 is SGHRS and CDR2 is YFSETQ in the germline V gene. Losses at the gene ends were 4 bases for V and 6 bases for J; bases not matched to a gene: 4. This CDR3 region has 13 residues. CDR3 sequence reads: CASSLRTGDGYTF. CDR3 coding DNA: TGCGCCAGCAGCCTCCGGACAGGGGATGGCTACACCTTC.

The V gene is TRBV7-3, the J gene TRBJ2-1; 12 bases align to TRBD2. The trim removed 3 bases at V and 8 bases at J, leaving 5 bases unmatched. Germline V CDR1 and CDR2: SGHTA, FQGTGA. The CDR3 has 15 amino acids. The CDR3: CASSFTSGGRYEQFF. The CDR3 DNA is TGTGCCAGCAGCTTTACTAGCGGGGGGAGGTATGAGCAGTTCTTC.

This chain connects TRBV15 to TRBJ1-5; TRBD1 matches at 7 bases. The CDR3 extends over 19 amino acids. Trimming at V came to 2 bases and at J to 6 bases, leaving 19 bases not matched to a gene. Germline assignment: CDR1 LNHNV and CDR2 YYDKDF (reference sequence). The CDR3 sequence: CATSRIRVWTGQEGQPQHF. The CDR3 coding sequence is TGTGCCACCAGCAGAATCAGGGTGTGGACAGGCCAAGAGGGTCAGCCCCAGCATTTT.

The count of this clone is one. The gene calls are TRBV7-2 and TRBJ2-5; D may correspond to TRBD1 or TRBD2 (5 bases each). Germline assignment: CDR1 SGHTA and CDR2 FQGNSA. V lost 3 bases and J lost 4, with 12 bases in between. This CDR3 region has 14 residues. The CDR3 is CASSFGTSGETQYF. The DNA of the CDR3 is TGTGCCAGCAGCTTCGGGACGTCAGGAGAGACCCAGTACTTC.

This CDR3 reads CASSFVSGGTGVGNTIYF. The CDR3 DNA is TGTGCCAGCAGCTTTGTCTCGGGGGGGACAGGGGTCGGAAACACCATATATTTT. The chain has TRBV11-2 and TRBJ1-3; TRBD1 matches 10 bases. Trimming cost V 3 bases and J 4 bases; bases outside gene matches: 12. CDR1 is SGHAT and CDR2 is FQNNGV in the germline V gene. This CDR3 has 18 amino acids.

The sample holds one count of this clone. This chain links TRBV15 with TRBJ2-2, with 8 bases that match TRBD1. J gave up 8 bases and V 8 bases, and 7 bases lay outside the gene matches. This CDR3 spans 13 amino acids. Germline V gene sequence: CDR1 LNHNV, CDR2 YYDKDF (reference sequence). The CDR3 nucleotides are TGTGCCACCCGGCGCGGGGACAGGGGGGAGCTGTTTTTT. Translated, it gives CATRRGDRGELFF.